Below are 14 T cell receptor beta chains sequenced from a single sample in a study of T cells in localized non-small cell lung cancer (dated by TCRdb to 2020 to 2022). Preparation of the library involved the immunoSEQ multiplex PCR assay. The immuneACCESS repertoire file appears here via TCRdb, limited to in-frame rearrangements. These files lack a portion of the clones; in checked studies, under half of the deficit traces to unresolved V genes, and the cause of the others is not known. Across this sample there are tens of thousands of clones, with roughly 90% seen only once. 22% of the sample rests with the top ten. The sequencing used peripheral blood, collected before any cancer treatment. The source is a man aged 40-75 years with stage I squamous cell lung carcinoma.

The chain has TRBV6-5 and TRBJ2-5; TRBD2 might be the D (7 bases). Germline-derived CDR1 and CDR2 are MNHEY and SVGAGI. V lost 7 bases, J lost 5 bases, and 17 bases lay in between. There are 14 residues in the CDR3. In nucleotides, the CDR3 is TGTGCCAGCACCACCCCGGGGGGCCTGGAGACCCAGTACTTC. Protein product: CASTTPGGLETQYF.

J is TRBJ1-1 and V is TRBV5-5; possible D gene TRBD1, 6 bases. The germline V gene encodes CDR1 SGHKS and CDR2 YYEKEE (reference sequence). The V end was cut by 4 bases, the J end by 0 bases, with 16 bases between. The CDR3 totals 16 residues. In nucleotides, the CDR3 is TGTGCCAGCAGCCTAGGACAGATCTCCATGAACACTGAAGCTTTCTTT. As protein: CASSLGQISMNTEAFF.

This chain connects TRBV6-5 to TRBJ2-5, with TRBD2 identical over 9 bases. CDR1 is MNHEY, CDR2 SVGAGI, per germline. V trimming: 6 bases; J trimming: 5 bases; junction bases outside the gene matches: 7. The CDR3 length is 14 residues. DNA of the CDR3: TGTGCCAGCAGCTTAGCGGGAGAGGAGGAGACCCAGTACTTC. Amino acid sequence: CASSLAGEEETQYF.

V gene TRBV28 combines with J gene TRBJ2-1; 7 bases align to TRBD2. The germline V gene has CDR1 MDHEN and CDR2 SYDVKM. CDR3 length equals 15 residues. V dropped 6 bases and J dropped 6; count of bases not matched to a gene: 11. The CDR3 sequence is CASSLKGRGVNEQFF. Here the CDR3 DNA reads TGTGCCAGCAGCCTAAAGGGTCGGGGGGTCAATGAGCAGTTCTTC.

The sample holds one count of this clone. V is TRBV7-2 and J is TRBJ2-3; no clear D gene. Germline V lookup: CDR1 SGHTA, CDR2 FQGNSA. The CDR3 extends over 14 amino acids. Trimming shortened V by 4 bases and J by 0 bases, and 8 bases separated the two germline ends. The CDR3 sequence is CASSSLVSTDTQYF. The CDR3 bases are TGTGCCAGCAGCTCCCTAGTGAGCACAGATACGCAGTATTTT.

This clone has a handful of counts. The CDR3 here is CASSQDLKGWRNTEAFF. The CDR3 bases are TGCGCCAGCAGCCAAGATCTTAAGGGATGGAGGAACACTGAAGCTTTCTTT. This rearrangement joins TRBV4-3 to TRBJ1-1; D call uncertain. Trimming took 0 bases from V and 1 from J, leaving 15 bases between them. The germline CDR1 and CDR2 sequences are LGHNA and YSLEER. The CDR3 length is 17 residues.

The chain uses TRBV28 and TRBJ2-3; 7 bases align to TRBD1. The junction had 18 bases not matched to a gene; V was cut back by 4 bases and J by 2 bases. The CDR3 runs 19 residues. The germline V gene has CDR1 MDHEN and CDR2 SYDVKM. The CDR3 is CASSSNRQGPTRNTDTQYF. The CDR3 bases are TGTGCCAGCAGTTCTAATAGACAGGGTCCAACCCGCAACACAGATACGCAGTATTTT.

This clone has more than one count but fewer than ten. The V and J genes are TRBV25-1 and TRBJ2-1; D is unresolved. This CDR3 is built from 13 residues. Trimming pared 2 bases from V and 5 bases from J, leaving 7 bases between. Germline V gene data show CDR1 as MGHDK and CDR2 as SYGVNS. The CDR3 bases are TGTGCCAGCAGTGAACGTGCTAACAATGAGCAGTTCTTC. This gives the protein CASSERANNEQFF.

The rearrangement links TRBV13 to TRBJ2-3; the D is unclear. Germline values: CDR1 PRHDT, CDR2 FYEKMQ (reference sequence). Trimming pared 3 bases from V and 4 bases from J, leaving 8 bases between. This CDR3 comprises 13 residues. Here the CDR3 DNA reads TGTGCCAGCAGCTTGGTAGGCGCAGATACGCAGTATTTT. Translating gives CASSLVGADTQYF. The variable domain in full, with the rest retrieved from reference TRBV13 and TRBJ2-3, is AAGVIQSPRHLIKEKRETATLKCYPIPRHDTVYWYQQGPGQDPQFLISFYEKMQSDKGSIPDRFSAQQFSDYHSELNMSSLELGDSALYFCASSLVGADTQYFGPGTRLTVL.

V and J are TRBV10-3 and TRBJ2-3; D is ambiguous. Trimming left V 1 base short and J 0 bases short, with 14 bases between. Germline V gives CDR1 ENHRY, CDR2 SYGVKD. The CDR3 length is 17 residues. CDR3 nucleotides: TGTGCCATCAGTGAGTTGCCGACTGACTCTAGCACAGATACGCAGTATTTT. It codes for CAISELPTDSSTDTQYF.

V usage is TRBV7-9 and J usage is TRBJ2-6, with D uncertain. The CDR3 consists of 17 residues. Germline V lookup: CDR1 SEHNR, CDR2 FQNEAQ (reference sequence). V was trimmed by 4 bases and J by 6 bases, leaving 19 bases between them. The CDR3 here is CASSWGWTAGMANVLTF. The CDR3 DNA follows: TGTGCCAGCAGCTGGGGTTGGACGGCCGGAATGGCCAACGTCCTGACTTTC.

This chain links TRBV7-8 with TRBJ2-5; TRBD1 is a possible D gene (6 bases). The V and J ends lost 1 base and 7 bases respectively, with 10 bases between them. Germline-derived CDR1 and CDR2 are SGHVS and FQNEAQ. The CDR3 spans 13 residues. CDR3 sequence (DNA): TGTGCCAGCAGCTTAGACAGGGAAGTGACCCAGTACTTC. Encoded protein: CASSLDREVTQYF.

The rearrangement uses TRBV7-2 and TRBJ2-1; D tentatively fits TRBD1 or TRBD2 (5 bases each). The germline CDR1 and CDR2 sequences are SGHTA and FQGNSA. V was cut by 2 bases and J by 9 bases, with 11 bases left in between. This CDR3 comprises 13 residues. The CDR3 spells CASSLTTRGEQFF. In nucleotides, the CDR3 is TGTGCCAGCAGCTTAACAACGAGGGGTGAGCAGTTCTTC.

The gene calls are TRBV28 and TRBJ2-4; D is ambiguous. The CDR3 extends over 14 amino acids. V was trimmed by 8 bases and J by 0 bases, leaving 11 bases between them. From germline, CDR1 is MDHEN and CDR2 SYDVKM. CDR3 nucleotides: TGTGCCAGCGGAACCCCGGCAGCCAAAAACATTCAGTACTTC. It translates to CASGTPAAKNIQYF. The full variable domain, with the rest looked up from reference TRBV28 and TRBJ2-4, is DVKVTQSSRYLVKRTGEKVFLECVQDMDHENMFWYRQDPGLGLRLIYFSYDVKMKEKGDIPEGYSVSREKKERFSLILESASTNQTSMYLCASGTPAAKNIQYFGAGTRLSVL.